A selection of T cell receptor beta chains follows, all from one sample in a study of vaccination and CD4 T cells after COVID-19. These receptors' antigens are unknown. TCRdb ran MiXCR on the PCR reads and lists one entry per CDR3 protein. The repertoire includes about 14,000 distinct CDR3 sequences, 50% to 70% of them detected once, and roughly 8% sits in the top ten. This sample comprised CD4+ T cells from blood, cultured in vitro, obtained before SARS-CoV-2 vaccination. The source is a human donor who had recovered from COVID-19. Each CDR3 is given with its conserved first and last residue. Fields, in order: J gene, V gene, D gene, CDR3 protein. The D gene is left open where the match is weak.

TRBJ1-2 | TRBV2 | . | CASEEFRGDGYTF
TRBJ1-6 | TRBV6-5 | . | CASSYSGAGFGSPLHF
TRBJ1-1 | TRBV7-9 | . | CASSPGPGGTEAFF
TRBJ1-1 | TRBV7-3 | . | CANSSIRQIMNTEAFF
TRBJ2-7 | TRBV7-2 | . | CASSFGGTYEQYF
TRBJ2-2 | TRBV27 | TRBD2 | CASSLLAGGRTGELFF
TRBJ2-5 | TRBV6-1 | TRBD2 | CAYGGLAGAETQYF
TRBJ2-5 | TRBV10-3 | . | CAIRKNGTQYF
TRBJ1-2 | TRBV6-2/TRBV6-3 | TRBD1 | CASSSRGSTYGYTF
TRBJ2-5 | TRBV7-7 | TRBD1 | CASSPDRDRETQYF
TRBJ2-2 | TRBV12-3/TRBV12-4 | . | CATSLTGVNTGELFF
TRBJ1-5 | TRBV29-1 | . | CSVELDGHSNQPQHF
TRBJ1-6 | TRBV6-1 | TRBD1 | CASSVGGGLALPLHF
TRBJ2-4 | TRBV20-1 | TRBD1 | CSAQDNSGQGANIQYF
TRBJ1-1 | TRBV7-2 | . | CASSPQGGGTEAFF
TRBJ1-5 | TRBV20-1 | . | CSAAGHLSNQPQHF